This TCR beta chain was recorded in a study of blood T cells in healthy people across ages. V lost 7 bases and J lost 2; bases outside the gene matches: 17. The CDR3 is 20 amino acids. As for this clonotype: Its antigen remains unknown.

A second PCR of 7 to 11 cycles used a sample-barcoded 5' primer and a J-beta primer mix. Each of the cDNA molecules was tagged by a template-switch adaptor with 12 random nucleotides. MiXCR was run by TCRdb on the 5' RACE reads, yielding one entry per CDR3 protein. This repertoire shows about 970,000 distinct CDR3 sequences, roughly half found once; its top ten account for over 20%. Study-level findings and limits: Long-lived and aged donors differed, with more naive CD4+ cells and higher diversity in the long-lived.

The sequence was collected from a woman aged 60-70 years in good health. V is TRBV12-3 or TRBV12-4 and J is TRBJ2-1; TRBD2 matches 13 bases. Sample: blood. The CDR3 reads CASKATTSGRFWNPYNEQFF. In nucleotides, the CDR3 is TGTGCCAGCAAGGCCACGACTAGCGGGAGGTTTTGGAACCCCTACAATGAGCAGTTCTTC.